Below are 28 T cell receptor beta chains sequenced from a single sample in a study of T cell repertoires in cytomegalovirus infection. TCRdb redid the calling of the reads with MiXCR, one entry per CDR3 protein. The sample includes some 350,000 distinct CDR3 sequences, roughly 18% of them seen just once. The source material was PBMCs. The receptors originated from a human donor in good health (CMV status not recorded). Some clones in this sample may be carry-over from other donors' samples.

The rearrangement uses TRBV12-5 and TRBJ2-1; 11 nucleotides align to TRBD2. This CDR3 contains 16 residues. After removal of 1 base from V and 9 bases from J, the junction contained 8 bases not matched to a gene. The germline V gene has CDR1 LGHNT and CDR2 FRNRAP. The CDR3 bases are TGTGCTAGTGGTTTGGCGACAACTAGCGGGGGAGCTGAGCAGTTCTTC. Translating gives CASGLATTSGGAEQFF.

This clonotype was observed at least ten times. The CDR3 sequence: CASSLSPTTGELFF. In DNA, the CDR3 is TGTGCCAGCAGTCTAAGTCCCACAACCGGGGAGCTGTTTTTT. This rearrangement joins TRBV6-2 or TRBV6-3 to TRBJ2-2; D gene uncertain. Germline-derived CDR1 and CDR2 are MNHEY and SVGEGT. The CDR3 extends over 14 amino acids. V was clipped by 5 bases and J by 5 bases, with 12 bases between them.

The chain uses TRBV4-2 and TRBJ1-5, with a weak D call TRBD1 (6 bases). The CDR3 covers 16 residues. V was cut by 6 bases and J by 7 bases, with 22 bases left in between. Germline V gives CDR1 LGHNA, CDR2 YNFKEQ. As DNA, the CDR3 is TGTGCCAGCAGTCAGGGCGGGGGGCAGGAAGGGCAGCCCCAGCATTTT. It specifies CASSQGGGQEGQPQHF.

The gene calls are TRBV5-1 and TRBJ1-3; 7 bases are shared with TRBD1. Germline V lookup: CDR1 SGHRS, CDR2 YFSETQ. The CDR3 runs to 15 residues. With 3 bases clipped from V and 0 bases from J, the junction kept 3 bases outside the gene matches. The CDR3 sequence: CASSWDSISGNTIYF. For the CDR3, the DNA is TGCGCCAGCAGCTGGGACAGCATCTCTGGAAACACCATATATTTT.

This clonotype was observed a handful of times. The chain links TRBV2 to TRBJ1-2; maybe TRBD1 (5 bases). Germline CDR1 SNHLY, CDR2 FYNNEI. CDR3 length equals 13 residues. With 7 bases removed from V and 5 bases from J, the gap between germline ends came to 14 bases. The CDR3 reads CASTQGRIYGYTF. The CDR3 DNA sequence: TGTGCCAGCACCCAGGGACGGATTTATGGCTACACCTTC.

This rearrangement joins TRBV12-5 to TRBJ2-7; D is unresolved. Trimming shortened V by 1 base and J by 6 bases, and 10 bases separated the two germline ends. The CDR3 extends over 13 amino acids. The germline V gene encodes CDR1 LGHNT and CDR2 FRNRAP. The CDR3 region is CASGLGRDFEQYF. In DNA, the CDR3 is TGTGCTAGTGGTTTGGGCCGAGACTTCGAGCAGTACTTC.

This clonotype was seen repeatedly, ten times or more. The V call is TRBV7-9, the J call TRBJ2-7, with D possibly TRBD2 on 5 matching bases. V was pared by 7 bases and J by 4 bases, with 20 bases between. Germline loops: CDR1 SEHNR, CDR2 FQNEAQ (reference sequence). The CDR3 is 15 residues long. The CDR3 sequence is CASTALGSGLYEQYF. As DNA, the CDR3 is TGTGCCAGCACCGCACTCGGAAGCGGCTTATACGAGCAGTACTTC.

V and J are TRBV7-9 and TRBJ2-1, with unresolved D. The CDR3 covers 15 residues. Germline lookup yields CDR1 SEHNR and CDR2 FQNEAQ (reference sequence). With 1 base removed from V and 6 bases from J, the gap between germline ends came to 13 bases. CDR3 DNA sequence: TGTGCCAGCAGCTTAGACAGTAGTTTAGGCAATGAGCAGTTCTTC. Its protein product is CASSLDSSLGNEQFF.

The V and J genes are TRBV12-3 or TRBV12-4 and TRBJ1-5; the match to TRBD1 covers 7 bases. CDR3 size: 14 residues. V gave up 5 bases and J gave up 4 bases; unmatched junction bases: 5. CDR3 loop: CASSRTGENQPQHF. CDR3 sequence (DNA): TGTGCCAGCAGTCGTACAGGGGAGAATCAGCCCCAGCATTTT.

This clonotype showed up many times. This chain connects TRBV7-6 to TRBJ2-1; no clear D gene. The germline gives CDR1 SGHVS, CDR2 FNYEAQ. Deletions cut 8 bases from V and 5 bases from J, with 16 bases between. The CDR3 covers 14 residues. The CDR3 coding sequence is TGTGCCAGCTCCCTTGTCAACTGGGACAATGAGCAGTTCTTC. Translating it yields CASSLVNWDNEQFF.

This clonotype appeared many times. CDR3 sequence (DNA): TGTGCCAGCAGCTTTCCCACAGGGGGCGTCGAAGAGACCCAGTACTTC. Its protein product is CASSFPTGGVEETQYF. The chain uses TRBV7-8 and TRBJ2-5, with TRBD1 identical over 9 bases. Germline V gives CDR1 SGHVS, CDR2 FQNEAQ. This CDR3 comprises 16 residues. V was clipped by 3 bases and J by 3 bases; unmatched bases: 8.

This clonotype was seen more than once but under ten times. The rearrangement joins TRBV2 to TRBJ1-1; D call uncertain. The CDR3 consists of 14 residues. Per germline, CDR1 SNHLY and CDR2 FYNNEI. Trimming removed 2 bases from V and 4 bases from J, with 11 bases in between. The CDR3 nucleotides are TGTGCCAGCAGTGAAAAGGGTTTGAGCACTGAAGCTTTCTTT. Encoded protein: CASSEKGLSTEAFF.

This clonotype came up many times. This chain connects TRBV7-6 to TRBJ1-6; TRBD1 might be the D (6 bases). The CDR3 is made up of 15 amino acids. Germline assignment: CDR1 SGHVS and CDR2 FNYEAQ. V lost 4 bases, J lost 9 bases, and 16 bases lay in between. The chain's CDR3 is CASSSGQIRLSPLHF. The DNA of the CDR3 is TGTGCCAGCAGCTCCGGACAGATCAGACTTTCACCCCTCCACTTT.

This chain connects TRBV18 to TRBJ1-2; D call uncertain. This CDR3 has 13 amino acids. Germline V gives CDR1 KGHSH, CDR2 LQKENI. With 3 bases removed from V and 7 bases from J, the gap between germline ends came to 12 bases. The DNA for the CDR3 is TGTGCCAGCTCACCCGAAAGGGTTTTTGGCTACACCTTC. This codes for CASSPERVFGYTF.

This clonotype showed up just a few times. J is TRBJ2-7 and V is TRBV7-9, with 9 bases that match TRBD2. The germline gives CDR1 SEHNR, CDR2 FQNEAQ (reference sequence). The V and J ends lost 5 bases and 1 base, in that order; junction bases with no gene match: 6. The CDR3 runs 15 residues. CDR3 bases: TGTGCCAGCAGCCAAATAGCGGGGGCTTCCTACGAGCAGTACTTC. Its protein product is CASSQIAGASYEQYF.

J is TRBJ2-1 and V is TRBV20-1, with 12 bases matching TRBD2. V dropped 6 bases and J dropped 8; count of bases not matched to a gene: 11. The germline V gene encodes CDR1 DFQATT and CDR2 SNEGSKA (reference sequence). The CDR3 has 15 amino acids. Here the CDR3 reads CSAISGTSGLDEQFF. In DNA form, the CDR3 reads TGCAGTGCAATCTCCGGGACTAGCGGGCTGGATGAGCAGTTCTTC.

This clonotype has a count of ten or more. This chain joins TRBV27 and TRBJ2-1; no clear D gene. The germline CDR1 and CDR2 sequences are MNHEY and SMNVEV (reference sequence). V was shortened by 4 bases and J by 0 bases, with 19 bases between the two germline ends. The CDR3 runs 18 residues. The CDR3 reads CASSSRFGYELSYNEQFF. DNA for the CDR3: TGTGCCAGCAGTTCCCGATTCGGATACGAACTCTCCTACAATGAGCAGTTCTTC.

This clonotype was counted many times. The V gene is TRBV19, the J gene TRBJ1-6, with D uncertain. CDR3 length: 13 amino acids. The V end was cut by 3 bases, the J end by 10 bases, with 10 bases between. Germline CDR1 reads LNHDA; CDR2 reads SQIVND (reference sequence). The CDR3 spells CASSIDGRSPLHF. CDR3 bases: TGTGCCAGTAGTATTGACGGTAGATCACCCCTCCACTTT. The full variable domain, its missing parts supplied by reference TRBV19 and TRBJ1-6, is DGGITQSPKYLFRKEGQNVTLSCEQNLNHDAMYWYRQDPGQGLRLIYYSQIVNDFQKGDIAEGYSVSREKKESFPLTVTSAQKNPTAFYLCASSIDGRSPLHFGNGTRLTVT.

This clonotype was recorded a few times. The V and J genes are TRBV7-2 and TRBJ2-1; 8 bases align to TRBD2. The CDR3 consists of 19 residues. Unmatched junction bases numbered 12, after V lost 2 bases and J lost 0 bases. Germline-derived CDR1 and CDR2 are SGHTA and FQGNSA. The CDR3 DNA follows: TGTGCCAGCAGCTTACCCCTAAGCGGGAGTCAATACTCCTACAATGAGCAGTTCTTC. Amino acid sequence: CASSLPLSGSQYSYNEQFF.

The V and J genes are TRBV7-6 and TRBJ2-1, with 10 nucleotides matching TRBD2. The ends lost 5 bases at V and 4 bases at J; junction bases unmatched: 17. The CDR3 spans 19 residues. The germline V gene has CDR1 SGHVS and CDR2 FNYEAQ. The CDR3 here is CASSHIRPASGSHYNEQFF. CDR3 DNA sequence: TGTGCCAGCAGCCATATTCGACCAGCTAGCGGGAGTCATTACAATGAGCAGTTCTTC.

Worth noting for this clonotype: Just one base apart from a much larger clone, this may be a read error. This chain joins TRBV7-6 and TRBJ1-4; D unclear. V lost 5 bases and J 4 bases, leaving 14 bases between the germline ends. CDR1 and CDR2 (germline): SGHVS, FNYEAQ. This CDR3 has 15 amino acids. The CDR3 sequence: CASSKTPASNEKLFF. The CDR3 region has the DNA TGTGCCAGCAGCAAAACACCAGCAAGTAATGAAAAACTGTTTTTT.

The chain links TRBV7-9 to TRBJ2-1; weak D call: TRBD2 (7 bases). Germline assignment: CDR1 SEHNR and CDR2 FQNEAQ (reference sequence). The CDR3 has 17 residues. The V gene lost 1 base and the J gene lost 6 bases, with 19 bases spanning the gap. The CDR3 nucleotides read TGTGCCAGCAGCTTAGGATCCCGCTCCGGGGGGCCCAATGAGCAGTTCTTC. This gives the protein CASSLGSRSGGPNEQFF. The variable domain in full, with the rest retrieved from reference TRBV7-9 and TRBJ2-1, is DTGVSQNPRHKITKRGQNVTFRCDPISEHNRLYWYRQTLGQGPEFLTYFQNEAQLEKSRLLSDRFSAERPKGSFSTLEIQRTEQGDSAMYLCASSLGSRSGGPNEQFFGPGTRLTVL.

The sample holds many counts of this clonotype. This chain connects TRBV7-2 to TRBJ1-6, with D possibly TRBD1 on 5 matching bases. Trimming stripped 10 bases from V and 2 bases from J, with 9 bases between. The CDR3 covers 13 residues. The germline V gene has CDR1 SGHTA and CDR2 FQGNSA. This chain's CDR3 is CATGSAYNSPLHF. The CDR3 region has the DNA TGTGCCACAGGGAGCGCCTATAATTCACCCCTCCACTTT. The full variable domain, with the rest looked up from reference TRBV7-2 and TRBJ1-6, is GAGVSQSPSNKVTEKGKDVELRCDPISGHTALYWYRQSLGQGLEFLIYFQGNSAPDKSGLPSDRFSAERTGGSVSTLTIQRTQQEDSAVYLCATGSAYNSPLHFGNGTRLTVT.

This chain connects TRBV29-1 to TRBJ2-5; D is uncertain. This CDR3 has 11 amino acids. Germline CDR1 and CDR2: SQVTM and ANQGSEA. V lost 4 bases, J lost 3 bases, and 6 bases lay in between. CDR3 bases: TGCAGCGTTGGATCGGAAGAGACCCAGTACTTC. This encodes CSVGSEETQYF.

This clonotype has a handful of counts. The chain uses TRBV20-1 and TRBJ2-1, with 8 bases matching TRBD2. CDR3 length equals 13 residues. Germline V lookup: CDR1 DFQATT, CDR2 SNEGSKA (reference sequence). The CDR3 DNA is TGCGGAGTGGTCTCAGCGGGAGTGGGTGAGCAGTTCTTC. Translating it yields CGVVSAGVGEQFF.

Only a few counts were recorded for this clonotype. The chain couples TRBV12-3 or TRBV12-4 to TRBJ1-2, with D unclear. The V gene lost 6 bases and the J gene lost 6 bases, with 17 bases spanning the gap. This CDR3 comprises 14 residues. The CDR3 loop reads CASSYLAGRDGYTF. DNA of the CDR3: TGTGCCAGCAGCTACCTAGCCGGAAGGGATGGCTACACCTTC.

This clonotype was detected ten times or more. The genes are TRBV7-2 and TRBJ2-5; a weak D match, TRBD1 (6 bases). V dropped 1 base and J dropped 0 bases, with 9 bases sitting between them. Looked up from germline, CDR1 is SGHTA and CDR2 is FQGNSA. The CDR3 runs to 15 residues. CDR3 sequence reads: CASSLGGQNQETQYF. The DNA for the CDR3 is TGTGCCAGCAGCTTAGGGGGGCAGAACCAAGAGACCCAGTACTTC. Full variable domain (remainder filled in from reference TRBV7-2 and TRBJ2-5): GAGVSQSPSNKVTEKGKDVELRCDPISGHTALYWYRQSLGQGLEFLIYFQGNSAPDKSGLPSDRFSAERTGGSVSTLTIQRTQQEDSAVYLCASSLGGQNQETQYFGPGTRLLVL.

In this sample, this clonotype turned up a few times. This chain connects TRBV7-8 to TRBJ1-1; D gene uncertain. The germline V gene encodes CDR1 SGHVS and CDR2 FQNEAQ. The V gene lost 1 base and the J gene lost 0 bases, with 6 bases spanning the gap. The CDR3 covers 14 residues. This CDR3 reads CASSLVMMNTEAFF. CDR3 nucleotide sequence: TGTGCCAGCAGCTTAGTTATGATGAACACTGAAGCTTTCTTT.